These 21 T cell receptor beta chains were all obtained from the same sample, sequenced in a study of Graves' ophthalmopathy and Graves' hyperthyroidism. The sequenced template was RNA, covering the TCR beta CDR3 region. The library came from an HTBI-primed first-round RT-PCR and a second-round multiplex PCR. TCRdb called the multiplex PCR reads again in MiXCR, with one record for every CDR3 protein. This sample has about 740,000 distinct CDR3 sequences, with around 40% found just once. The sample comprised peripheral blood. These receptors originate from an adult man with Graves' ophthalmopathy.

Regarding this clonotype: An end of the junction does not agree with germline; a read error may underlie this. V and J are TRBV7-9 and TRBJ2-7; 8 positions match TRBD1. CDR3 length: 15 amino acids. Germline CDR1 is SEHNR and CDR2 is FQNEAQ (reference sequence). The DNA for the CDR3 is TGCGCCAGCAGCCAAGATGGGCAGGGGGCGAGCGAGCAGTACTTC. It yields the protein CASSQDGQGASEQYF.

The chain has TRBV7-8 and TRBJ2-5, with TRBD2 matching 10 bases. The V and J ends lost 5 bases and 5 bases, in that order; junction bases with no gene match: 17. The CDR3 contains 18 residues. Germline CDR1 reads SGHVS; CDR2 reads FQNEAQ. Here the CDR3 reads CASSQGRTTAGGRETQYF. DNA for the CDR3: TGTGCCAGCAGCCAGGGAAGGACTACAGCGGGGGGGCGGGAGACCCAGTACTTC.

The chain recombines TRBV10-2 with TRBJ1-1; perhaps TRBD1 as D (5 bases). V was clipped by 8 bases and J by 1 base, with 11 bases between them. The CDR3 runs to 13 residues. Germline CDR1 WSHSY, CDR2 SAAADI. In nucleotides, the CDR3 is TGCGCCAGCCAGGGAGTTTCGAACACTGAAGCTTTCTTT. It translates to CASQGVSNTEAFF.

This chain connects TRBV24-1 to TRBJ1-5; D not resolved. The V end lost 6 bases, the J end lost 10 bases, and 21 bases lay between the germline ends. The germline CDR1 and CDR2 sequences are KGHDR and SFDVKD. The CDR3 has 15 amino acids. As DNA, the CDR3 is TGTGCCACCAGTACCCCAGGTGACCGTTTACGACCCCAGCATTTT. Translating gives CATSTPGDRLRPQHF.

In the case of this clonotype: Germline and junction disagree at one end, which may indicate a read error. CDR3 nucleotide sequence: TGTGCCAGCAGTGAAGTCCCTTTGGGGGTTAACACTGAAGCTTTCTTT. Its protein is CASSEVPLGVNTEAFF. The chain employs TRBV10-3 and TRBJ1-1, with D possibly matching TRBD1 (5 bases). This CDR3 spans 16 amino acids. Germline V gene lookup returns CDR1 ENHRY and CDR2 SYGVKD.

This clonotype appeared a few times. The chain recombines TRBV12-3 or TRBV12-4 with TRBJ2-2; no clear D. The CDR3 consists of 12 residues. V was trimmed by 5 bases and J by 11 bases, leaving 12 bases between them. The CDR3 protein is CASSGSLGELFF. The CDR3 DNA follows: TGTGCCAGCAGTGGATCGTTAGGCGAGCTGTTTTTT.

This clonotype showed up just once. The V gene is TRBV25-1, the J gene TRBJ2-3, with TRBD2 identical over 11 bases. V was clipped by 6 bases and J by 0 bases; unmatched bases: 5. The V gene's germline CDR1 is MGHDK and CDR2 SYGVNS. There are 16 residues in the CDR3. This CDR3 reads CASSFGLAGSTDTQYF. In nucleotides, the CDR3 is TGTGCCAGCAGCTTCGGACTAGCGGGTAGCACAGATACGCAGTATTTT.

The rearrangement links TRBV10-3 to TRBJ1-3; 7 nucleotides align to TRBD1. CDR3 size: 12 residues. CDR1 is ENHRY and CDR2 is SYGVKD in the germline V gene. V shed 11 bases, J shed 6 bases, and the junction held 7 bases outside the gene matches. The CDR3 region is CAALDRANTIYF. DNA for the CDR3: TGTGCCGCACTAGACAGGGCAAACACCATATATTTT.

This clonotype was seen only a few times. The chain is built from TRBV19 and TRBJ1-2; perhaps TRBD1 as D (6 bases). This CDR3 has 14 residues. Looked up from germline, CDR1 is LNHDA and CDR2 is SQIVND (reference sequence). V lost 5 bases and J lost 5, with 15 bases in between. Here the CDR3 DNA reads TGTGCCAGTAGTCCAGGGGCTGGGGTGTATGGCTACACCTTC. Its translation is CASSPGAGVYGYTF.

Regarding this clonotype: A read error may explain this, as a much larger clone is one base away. The CDR3 DNA reads as TGTGCCACGGGGCACAGCAATCAGCCCCAGCATTTT. Protein product: CATGHSNQPQHF. The V gene is TRBV19, the J gene TRBJ1-5, with a possible D match to TRBD1 (5 bases). V was clipped by 10 bases and J by 1 base, with 8 bases between them. Per the germline V gene, CDR1 is LNHDA and CDR2 is SQIVND (reference sequence). The CDR3 has 12 residues.

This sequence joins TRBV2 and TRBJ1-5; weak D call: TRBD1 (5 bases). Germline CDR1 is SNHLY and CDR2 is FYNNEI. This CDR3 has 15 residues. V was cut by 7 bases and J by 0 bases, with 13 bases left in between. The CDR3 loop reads CASKVRDYSNQPQHF. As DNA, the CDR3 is TGTGCCAGCAAAGTCAGGGATTATAGCAATCAGCCCCAGCATTTT.

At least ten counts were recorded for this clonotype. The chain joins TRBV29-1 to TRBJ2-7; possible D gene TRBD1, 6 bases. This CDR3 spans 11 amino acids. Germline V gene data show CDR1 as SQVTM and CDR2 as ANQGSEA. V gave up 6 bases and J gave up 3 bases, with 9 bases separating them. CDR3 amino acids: CSVQDSYEQYF. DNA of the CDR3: TGCAGCGTACAGGACAGCTACGAGCAGTACTTC.

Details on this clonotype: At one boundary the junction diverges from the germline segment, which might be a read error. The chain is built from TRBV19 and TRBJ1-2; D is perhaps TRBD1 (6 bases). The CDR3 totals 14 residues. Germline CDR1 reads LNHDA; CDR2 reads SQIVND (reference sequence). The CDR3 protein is CASSRYRVDYDYTF. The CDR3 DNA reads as TGTGCCAGTAGTCGGTACAGGGTTGACTATGACTACACCTTC.

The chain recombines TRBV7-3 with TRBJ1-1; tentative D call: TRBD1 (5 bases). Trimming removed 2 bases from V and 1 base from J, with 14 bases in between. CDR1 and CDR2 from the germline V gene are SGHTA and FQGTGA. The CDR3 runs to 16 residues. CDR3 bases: TGTGCCAGCAGCTTATTGGCCCCTGGGGGGAACACTGAAGCTTTCTTT. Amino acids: CASSLLAPGGNTEAFF.

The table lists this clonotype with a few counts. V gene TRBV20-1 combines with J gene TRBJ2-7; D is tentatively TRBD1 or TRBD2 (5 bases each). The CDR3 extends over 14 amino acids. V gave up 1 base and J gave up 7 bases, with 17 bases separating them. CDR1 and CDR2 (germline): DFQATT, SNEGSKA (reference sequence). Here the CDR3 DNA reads TGCAGTGCTAGAGTGGGCCAGGGAAGACTAGAGCAGTACTTC. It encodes CSARVGQGRLEQYF.

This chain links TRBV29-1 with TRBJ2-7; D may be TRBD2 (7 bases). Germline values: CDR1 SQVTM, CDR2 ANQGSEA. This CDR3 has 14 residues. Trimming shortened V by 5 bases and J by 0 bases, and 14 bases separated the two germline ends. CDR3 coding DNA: TGCAGCGTTTTGGCGGGGGCCAGCTCCTACGAGCAGTACTTC. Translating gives CSVLAGASSYEQYF.

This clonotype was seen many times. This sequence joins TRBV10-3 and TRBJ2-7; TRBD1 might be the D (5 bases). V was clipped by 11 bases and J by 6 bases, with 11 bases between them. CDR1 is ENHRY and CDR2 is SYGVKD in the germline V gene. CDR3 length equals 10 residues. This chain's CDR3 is CAVGHGEQYF. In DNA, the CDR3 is TGTGCCGTTGGACACGGCGAGCAGTACTTC.

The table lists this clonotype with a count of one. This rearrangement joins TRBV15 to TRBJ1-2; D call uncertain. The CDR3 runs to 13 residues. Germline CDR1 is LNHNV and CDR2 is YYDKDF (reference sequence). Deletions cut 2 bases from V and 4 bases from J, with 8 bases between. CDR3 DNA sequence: TGTGCCACCAGCAGACGACCAGCCTATGGCTACACCTTC. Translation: CATSRRPAYGYTF.

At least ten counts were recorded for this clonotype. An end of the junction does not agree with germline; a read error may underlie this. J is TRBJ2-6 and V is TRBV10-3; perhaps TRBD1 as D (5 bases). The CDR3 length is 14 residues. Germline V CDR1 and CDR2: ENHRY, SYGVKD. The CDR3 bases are TGTGCCAGCAGCCCAACGTTTGGGGCCAACGTCCCGACTTTC. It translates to CASSPTFGANVPTF.

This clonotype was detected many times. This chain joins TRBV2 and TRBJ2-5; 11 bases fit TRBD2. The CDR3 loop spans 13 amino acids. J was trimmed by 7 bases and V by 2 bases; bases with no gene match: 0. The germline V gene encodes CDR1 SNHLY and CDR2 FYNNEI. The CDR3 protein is CASSELAGGTQYF. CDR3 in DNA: TGTGCCAGCAGTGAACTAGCGGGGGGGACCCAGTACTTC. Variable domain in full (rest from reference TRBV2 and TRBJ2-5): EPEVTQTPSHQVTQMGQEVILRCVPISNHLYFYWYRQILGQKVEFLVSFYNNEISEKSEIFDDQFSVERPDGSNFTLKIRSTKLEDSAMYFCASSELAGGTQYFGPGTRLLVL.

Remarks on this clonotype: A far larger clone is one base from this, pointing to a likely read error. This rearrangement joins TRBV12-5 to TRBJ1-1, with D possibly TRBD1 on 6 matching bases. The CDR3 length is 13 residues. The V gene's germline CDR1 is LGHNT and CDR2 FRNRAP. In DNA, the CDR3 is TGTGCCAGCAGTTTCGGACAGAACACTGGAGCTTTCTTT. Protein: CASSFGQNTGAFF.